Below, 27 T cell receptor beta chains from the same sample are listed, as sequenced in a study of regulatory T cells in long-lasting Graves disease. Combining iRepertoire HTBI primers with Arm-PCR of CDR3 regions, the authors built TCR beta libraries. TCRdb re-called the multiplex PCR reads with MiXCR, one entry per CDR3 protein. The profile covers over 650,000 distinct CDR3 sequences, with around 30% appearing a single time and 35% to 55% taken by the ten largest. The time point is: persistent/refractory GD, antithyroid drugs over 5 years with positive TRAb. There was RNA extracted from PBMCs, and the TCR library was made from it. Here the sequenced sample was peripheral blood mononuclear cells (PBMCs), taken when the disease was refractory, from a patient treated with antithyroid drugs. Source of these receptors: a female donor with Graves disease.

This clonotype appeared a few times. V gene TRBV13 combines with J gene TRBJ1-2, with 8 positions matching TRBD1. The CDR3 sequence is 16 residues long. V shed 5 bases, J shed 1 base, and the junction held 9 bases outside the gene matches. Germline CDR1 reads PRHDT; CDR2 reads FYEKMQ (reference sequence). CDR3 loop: CASSNPRTGLNYGYTF. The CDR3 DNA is TGTGCCAGCAGCAACCCGCGGACAGGGCTTAACTATGGCTACACCTTC. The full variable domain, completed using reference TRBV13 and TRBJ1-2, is AAGVIQSPRHLIKEKRETATLKCYPIPRHDTVYWYQQGPGQDPQFLISFYEKMQSDKGSIPDRFSAQQFSDYHSELNMSSLELGDSALYFCASSNPRTGLNYGYTFGSGTRLTVV.

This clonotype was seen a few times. Here the CDR3 reads CAWSTTGETQYF. The CDR3 nucleotides read TGTGCCTGGAGTACCACTGGAGAGACCCAGTACTTC. The chain employs TRBV30 and TRBJ2-5; D gene unclear. V gave up 2 bases and J gave up 4 bases, with 8 bases separating them. CDR1 is GTSNPN and CDR2 is SVGIG in the germline V gene (reference sequence). This CDR3 region has 12 residues.

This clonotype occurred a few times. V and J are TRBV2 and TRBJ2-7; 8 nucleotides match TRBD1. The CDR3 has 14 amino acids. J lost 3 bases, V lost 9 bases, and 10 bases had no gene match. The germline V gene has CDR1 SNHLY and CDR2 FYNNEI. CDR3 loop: CASKPQGASYEQYF. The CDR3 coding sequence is TGTGCCAGTAAGCCTCAGGGGGCAAGCTACGAGCAGTACTTC.

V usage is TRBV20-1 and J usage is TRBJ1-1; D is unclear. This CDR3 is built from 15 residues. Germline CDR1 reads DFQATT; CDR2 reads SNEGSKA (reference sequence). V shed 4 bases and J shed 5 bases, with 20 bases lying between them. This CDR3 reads CSATTPSHPPTEAFF. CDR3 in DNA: TGCAGTGCTACCACTCCGAGCCACCCCCCGACTGAAGCTTTCTTT.

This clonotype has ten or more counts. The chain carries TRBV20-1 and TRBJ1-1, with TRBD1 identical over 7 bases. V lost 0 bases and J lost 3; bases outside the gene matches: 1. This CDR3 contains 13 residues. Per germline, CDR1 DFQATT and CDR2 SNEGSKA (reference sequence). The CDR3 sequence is CSARDQGDTEAFF. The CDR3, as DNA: TGCAGTGCTAGAGATCAGGGGGACACTGAAGCTTTCTTT.

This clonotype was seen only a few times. The CDR3 bases are TGTGCCAGCACCGAACGCGCCATGAACACTGAAGCTTTCTTT. Protein: CASTERAMNTEAFF. The genes are TRBV6-1 and TRBJ1-1; D is undetermined. From germline, CDR1 is MNHNS and CDR2 SASEGT. The CDR3 consists of 14 residues. Trimming cost V 7 bases and J 0 bases, with 12 bases left between them.

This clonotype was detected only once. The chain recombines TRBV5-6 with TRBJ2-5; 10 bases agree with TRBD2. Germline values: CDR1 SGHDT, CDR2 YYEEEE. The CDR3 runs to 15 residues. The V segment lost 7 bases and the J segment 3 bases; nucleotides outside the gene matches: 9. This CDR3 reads CASGPLLAGKETQYF. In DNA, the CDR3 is TGTGCCAGCGGCCCCTTACTAGCGGGAAAAGAGACCCAGTACTTC.

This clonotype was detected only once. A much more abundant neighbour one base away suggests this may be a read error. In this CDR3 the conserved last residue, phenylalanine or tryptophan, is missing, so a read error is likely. The CDR3 spells CASIGRENTEAFL. The CDR3 bases are TGTGCCAGCATAGGGCGTGAGAACACTGAAGCTTTCCTT. The rearrangement joins TRBV6-2 or TRBV6-3 to TRBJ1-1; D unresolved. The germline V gene encodes CDR1 MNHEY and CDR2 SVGEGT. V was trimmed by 7 bases and J by 1 base, leaving 10 bases between them. The CDR3 spans 13 residues.

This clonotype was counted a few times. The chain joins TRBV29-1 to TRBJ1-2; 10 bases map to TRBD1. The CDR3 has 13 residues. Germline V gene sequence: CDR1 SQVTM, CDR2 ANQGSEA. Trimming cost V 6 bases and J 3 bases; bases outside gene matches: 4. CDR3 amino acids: CSVRTGGDYGYTF. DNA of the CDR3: TGCAGCGTAAGGACAGGGGGTGACTATGGCTACACCTTC.

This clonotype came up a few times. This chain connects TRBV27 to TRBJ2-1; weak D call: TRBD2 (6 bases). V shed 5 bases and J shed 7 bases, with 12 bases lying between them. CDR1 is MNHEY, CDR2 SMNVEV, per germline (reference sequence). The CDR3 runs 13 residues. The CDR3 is CASSPGSVNEQFF. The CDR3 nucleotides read TGTGCCAGCAGTCCCGGGAGCGTTAATGAGCAGTTCTTC.

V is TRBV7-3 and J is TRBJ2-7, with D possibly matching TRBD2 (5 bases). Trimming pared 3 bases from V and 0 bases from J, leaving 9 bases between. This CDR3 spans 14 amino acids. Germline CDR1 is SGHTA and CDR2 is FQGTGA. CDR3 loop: CASSFKEGSYEQYF. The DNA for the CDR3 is TGTGCCAGCAGCTTCAAAGAGGGCTCCTACGAGCAGTACTTC.

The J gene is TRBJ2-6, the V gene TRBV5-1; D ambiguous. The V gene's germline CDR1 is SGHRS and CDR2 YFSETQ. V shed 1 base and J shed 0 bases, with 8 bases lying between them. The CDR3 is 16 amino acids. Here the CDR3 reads CASSLFIRSGANVLTF. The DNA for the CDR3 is TGCGCCAGCAGCTTGTTTATCCGCTCTGGGGCCAACGTCCTGACTTTC.

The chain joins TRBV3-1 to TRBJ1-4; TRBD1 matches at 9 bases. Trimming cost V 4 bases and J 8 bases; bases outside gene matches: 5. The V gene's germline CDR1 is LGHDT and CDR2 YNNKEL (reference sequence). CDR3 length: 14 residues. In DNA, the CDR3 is TGTGCCAGCAGCCTCAGACAGGGGGGGGAAAAACTGTTTTTT. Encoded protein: CASSLRQGGEKLFF.

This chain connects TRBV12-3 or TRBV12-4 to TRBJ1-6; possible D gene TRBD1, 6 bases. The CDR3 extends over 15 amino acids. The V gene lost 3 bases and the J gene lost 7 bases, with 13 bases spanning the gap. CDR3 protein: CASSFQGHANSPLHF. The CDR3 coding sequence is TGTGCCAGCAGTTTTCAGGGACATGCGAATTCACCCCTCCACTTT.

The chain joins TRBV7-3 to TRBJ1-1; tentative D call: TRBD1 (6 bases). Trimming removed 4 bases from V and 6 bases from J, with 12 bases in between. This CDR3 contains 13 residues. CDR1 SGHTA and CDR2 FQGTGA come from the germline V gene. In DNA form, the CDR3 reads TGTGCCAGCAGCTCTACACAGGGAGCTGAAGCTTTCTTT. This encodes CASSSTQGAEAFF.

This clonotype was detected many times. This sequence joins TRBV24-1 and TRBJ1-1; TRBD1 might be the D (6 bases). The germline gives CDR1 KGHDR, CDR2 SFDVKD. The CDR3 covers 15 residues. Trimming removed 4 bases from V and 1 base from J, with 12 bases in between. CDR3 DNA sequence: TGTGCCACCAGTGACGCCGGGACATCGAACACTGAAGCTTTCTTT. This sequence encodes CATSDAGTSNTEAFF.

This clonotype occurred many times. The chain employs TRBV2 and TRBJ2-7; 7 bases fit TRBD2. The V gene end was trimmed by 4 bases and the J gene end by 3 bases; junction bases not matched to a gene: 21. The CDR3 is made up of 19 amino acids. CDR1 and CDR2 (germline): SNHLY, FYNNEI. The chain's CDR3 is CASSGGGTTKRLGDYEQYF. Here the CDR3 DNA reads TGTGCCAGCAGTGGTGGAGGGACTACAAAACGCCTGGGGGACTACGAGCAGTACTTC. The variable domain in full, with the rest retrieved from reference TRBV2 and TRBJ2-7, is EPEVTQTPSHQVTQMGQEVILRCVPISNHLYFYWYRQILGQKVEFLVSFYNNEISEKSEIFDDQFSVERPDGSNFTLKIRSTKLEDSAMYFCASSGGGTTKRLGDYEQYFGPGTRLTVT.

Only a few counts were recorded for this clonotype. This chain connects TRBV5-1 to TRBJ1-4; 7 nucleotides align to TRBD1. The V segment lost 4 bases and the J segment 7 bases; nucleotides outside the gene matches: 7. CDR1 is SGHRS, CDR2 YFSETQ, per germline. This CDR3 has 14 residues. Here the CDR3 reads CASSAHAGGEKLFF. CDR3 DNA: TGCGCCAGCAGCGCACACGCAGGGGGTGAAAAACTGTTTTTT.

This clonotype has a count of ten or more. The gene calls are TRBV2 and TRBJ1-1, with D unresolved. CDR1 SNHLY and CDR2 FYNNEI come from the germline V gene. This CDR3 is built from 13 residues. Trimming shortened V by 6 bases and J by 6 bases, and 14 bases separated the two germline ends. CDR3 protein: CASSTRWKAEAFF. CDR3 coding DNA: TGTGCCAGCAGCACCCGGTGGAAGGCTGAAGCTTTCTTT. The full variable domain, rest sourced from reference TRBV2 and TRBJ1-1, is EPEVTQTPSHQVTQMGQEVILRCVPISNHLYFYWYRQILGQKVEFLVSFYNNEISEKSEIFDDQFSVERPDGSNFTLKIRSTKLEDSAMYFCASSTRWKAEAFFGQGTRLTVV.

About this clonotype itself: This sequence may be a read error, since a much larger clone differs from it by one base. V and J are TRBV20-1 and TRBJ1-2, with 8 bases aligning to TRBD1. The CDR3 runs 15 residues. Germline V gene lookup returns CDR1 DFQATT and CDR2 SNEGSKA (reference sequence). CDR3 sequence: CSAKGQGANNYGYAF. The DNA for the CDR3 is TGCAGTGCTAAGGGGCAGGGGGCCAATAACTATGGCTACGCCTTC.

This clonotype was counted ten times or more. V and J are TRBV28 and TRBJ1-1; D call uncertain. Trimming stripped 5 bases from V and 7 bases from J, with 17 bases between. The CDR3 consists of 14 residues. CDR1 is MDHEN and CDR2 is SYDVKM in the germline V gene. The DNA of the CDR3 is TGTGCCAGCAGTAGTTATGGACGGCTGCTTGAAGCTTTCTTT. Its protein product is CASSSYGRLLEAFF.

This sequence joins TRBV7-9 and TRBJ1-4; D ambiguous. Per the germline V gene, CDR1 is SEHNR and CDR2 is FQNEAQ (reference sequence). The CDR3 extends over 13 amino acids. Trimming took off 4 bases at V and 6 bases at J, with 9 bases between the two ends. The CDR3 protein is CASSSRTDEKLFF. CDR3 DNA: TGTGCCAGCAGCTCCCGGACGGATGAAAAACTGTTTTTT.

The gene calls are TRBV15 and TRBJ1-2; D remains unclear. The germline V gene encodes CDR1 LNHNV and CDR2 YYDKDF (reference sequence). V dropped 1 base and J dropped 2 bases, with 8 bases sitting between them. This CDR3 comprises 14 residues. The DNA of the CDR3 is TGTGCCACCAGCAGAGGAACGGACAACTATGGCTACACCTTC. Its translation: CATSRGTDNYGYTF.

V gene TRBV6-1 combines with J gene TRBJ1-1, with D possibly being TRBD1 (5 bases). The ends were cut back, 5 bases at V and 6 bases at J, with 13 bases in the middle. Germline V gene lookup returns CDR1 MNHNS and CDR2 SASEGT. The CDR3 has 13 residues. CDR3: CASSRGKRAEAFF. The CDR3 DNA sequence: TGTGCCAGCAGTAGGGGTAAGAGGGCTGAAGCTTTCTTT.

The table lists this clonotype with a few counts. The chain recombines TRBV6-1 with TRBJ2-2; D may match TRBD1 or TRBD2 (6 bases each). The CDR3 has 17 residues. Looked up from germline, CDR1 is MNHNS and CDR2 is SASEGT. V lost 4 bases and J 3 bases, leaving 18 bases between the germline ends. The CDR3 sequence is CASSALPGGADTGELFF. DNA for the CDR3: TGTGCCAGCAGTGCCCTGCCCGGGGGCGCGGACACCGGGGAGCTGTTTTTT.

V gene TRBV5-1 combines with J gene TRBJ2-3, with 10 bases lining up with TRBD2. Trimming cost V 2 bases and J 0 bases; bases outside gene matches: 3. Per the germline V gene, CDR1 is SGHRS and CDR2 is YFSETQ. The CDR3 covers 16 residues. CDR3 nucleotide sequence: TGCGCCAGCAGCTTAGCTAGCGGGAGTAGCACAGATACGCAGTATTTT. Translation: CASSLASGSSTDTQYF.

CDR3 residues: CASSLYSPGLAETSYNEQFF. CDR3 nucleotides: TGTGCCAGCAGCTTGTACAGCCCAGGACTAGCGGAGACCTCCTACAATGAGCAGTTCTTC. V and J are TRBV13 and TRBJ2-1; 10 bases align to TRBD2. From germline, CDR1 is PRHDT and CDR2 FYEKMQ (reference sequence). J lost 0 bases, V lost 3 bases, and 14 bases had no gene match. The CDR3 contains 20 residues. Drawing the rest from reference TRBV13 and TRBJ2-1, the complete variable domain is AAGVIQSPRHLIKEKRETATLKCYPIPRHDTVYWYQQGPGQDPQFLISFYEKMQSDKGSIPDRFSAQQFSDYHSELNMSSLELGDSALYFCASSLYSPGLAETSYNEQFFGPGTRLTVL.